Shown below are 28 T cell receptor beta chains from a single sample sequenced in a study of human thymus T cells. Some clones are missing from TCRdb's copy, which holds only in-frame ones; the method was immunoSEQ multiplex PCR. The sample contains tens of thousands of clones, 85% to 95% of which appear only once. Corrective cardiac operations yielded the resected thymus tissue. The sequenced sample consisted of thymus tissue. These TCRs come from a girl less than two years old with a congenital heart defect but otherwise immunologically healthy.

The CDR3 coding sequence is TGTGCCAGCAGCTTAGAGGCCCACTCCTACGAGCAGTACTTC. Protein product: CASSLEAHSYEQYF. J is TRBJ2-7 and V is TRBV11-1; D is undetermined. V lost 1 base and J 0 bases, leaving 7 bases between the germline ends. Germline assignment: CDR1 SGHAT and CDR2 FQDESV (reference sequence). This CDR3 contains 14 residues.

CDR3 amino acids: CASSGGSYGAAVSEAFF. The CDR3 bases are TGTGCCAGCTCTGGGGGGTCGTATGGGGCGGCGGTATCTGAAGCTTTCTTT. This chain connects TRBV18 to TRBJ1-1; possibly TRBD1 for D (5 bases). CDR3 length: 17 residues. The germline V and J ends were trimmed by 6 bases and 6 bases, with 26 bases remaining between them. CDR1 and CDR2 from the germline V gene are KGHSH and LQKENI.

In its sample, this clone was seen a few times. The chain links TRBV27 to TRBJ1-5; 7 bases agree with TRBD1. V was clipped by 4 bases and J by 5 bases; unmatched bases: 2. Germline V lookup: CDR1 MNHEY, CDR2 SMNVEV (reference sequence). The CDR3 contains 13 residues. CDR3 nucleotides: TGTGCCAGCAGTTGGGACAGACATCAGCCCCAGCATTTT. Translated, it gives CASSWDRHQPQHF.

This clone was recorded once. This rearrangement joins TRBV10-1 to TRBJ2-1, with 8 bases identical to TRBD2. CDR1 WNHNN and CDR2 SYGVQD come from the germline V gene (reference sequence). Unmatched junction bases numbered 3, after V lost 3 bases and J lost 2 bases. The CDR3 totals 15 residues. CDR3 nucleotide sequence: TGCGCCAGCAGTGAAACGGGACTAGCCTACAATGAGCAGTTCTTC. Amino acids: CASSETGLAYNEQFF.

V usage is TRBV5-5 and J usage is TRBJ1-2; possibly TRBD1 for D (5 bases). Trimming took off 0 bases at V and 10 bases at J, with 13 bases between the two ends. Looked up from germline, CDR1 is SGHKS and CDR2 is YYEKEE (reference sequence). This CDR3 comprises 13 residues. Here the CDR3 reads CASSLARVGIYTF. The CDR3, as DNA: TGTGCCAGCAGCTTGGCCAGGGTGGGGATCTACACCTTC.

The rearrangement joins TRBV14 to TRBJ2-7, with TRBD2 as a possible D gene (6 bases). Trimming left V 3 bases short and J 6 bases short, with 15 bases between. Germline CDR1 reads SGHDN; CDR2 reads FVKESK. CDR3 size: 14 residues. The CDR3 sequence is CASSHRRATIEQYF. The CDR3 bases are TGTGCCAGCAGCCACAGGAGGGCCACGATCGAGCAGTACTTC. The full variable domain, in which reference TRBV14 and TRBJ2-7 provide the parts outside the CDR3, is EAGVTQFPSHSVIEKGQTVTLRCDPISGHDNLYWYRRVMGKEIKFLLHFVKESKQDESGMPNNRFLAERTGGTYSTLKVQPAELEDSGVYFCASSHRRATIEQYFGPGTRLTVT.

This chain links TRBV5-6 with TRBJ2-1, with unresolved D. Between the trimmed V and J ends, which lost 5 bases and 8 bases, there was a span of 26 bases. The V gene's germline CDR1 is SGHDT and CDR2 YYEEEE. There are 17 residues in the CDR3. The CDR3 DNA sequence: TGTGCCAGCAGGAACCTGCCCCGACGTATCCGCGCAGATGAGCAGTTCTTC. This codes for CASRNLPRRIRADEQFF.

The chain joins TRBV13 to TRBJ2-7; 9 nucleotides align to TRBD1. The trim removed 5 bases at V and 4 bases at J, leaving 6 bases unmatched. CDR3 size: 14 residues. Looked up from germline, CDR1 is PRHDT and CDR2 is FYEKMQ (reference sequence). The CDR3 DNA reads TGTGCCAGCAGCGGGGACAGGGATTCTTACGAGCAGTACTTC. Protein sequence: CASSGDRDSYEQYF.

The chain is built from TRBV27 and TRBJ2-7; D might be TRBD1 (6 bases). Germline V gene sequence: CDR1 MNHEY, CDR2 SMNVEV (reference sequence). The CDR3 contains 18 residues. V was cut by 4 bases and J by 5 bases, with 27 bases left in between. In DNA form, the CDR3 reads TGTGCCAGCAGTTCCGCGGTGGACAGAAAATTATCATCCAACGAGCAGTACTTC. It translates to CASSSAVDRKLSSNEQYF.

This sequence joins TRBV4-3 and TRBJ2-7, with TRBD2 as a possible D gene (5 bases). The CDR3 covers 14 residues. Trimming took off 4 bases at V and 3 bases at J, with 13 bases between the two ends. From germline, CDR1 is LGHNA and CDR2 YSLEER. In nucleotides, the CDR3 is TGCGCCAGCAGCCGATATACGGGGTACTACGAGCAGTACTTC. It is translated as CASSRYTGYYEQYF.

This sequence joins TRBV28 and TRBJ2-2; a possible D gene is TRBD2 (6 bases). CDR1 and CDR2 from the germline V gene are MDHEN and SYDVKM. CDR3 length equals 13 residues. Trimming cost V 3 bases and J 7 bases, with 9 bases left between them. The CDR3 sequence is CASSLEGGGELFF. CDR3 DNA sequence: TGTGCCAGCAGTTTGGAGGGAGGCGGGGAGCTGTTTTTT.

This clone showed up just once. V and J are TRBV15 and TRBJ1-3; TRBD1 agrees at 10 bases. After removal of 2 bases from V and 3 bases from J, the junction contained 10 bases not matched to a gene. The CDR3 runs 18 residues. CDR1 is LNHNV and CDR2 is YYDKDF in the germline V gene (reference sequence). The CDR3 nucleotides are TGTGCCACCAGCAGAATGACCGGGACAGGGGAGGATGGAAACACCATATATTTT. Amino acids: CATSRMTGTGEDGNTIYF.

This rearrangement joins TRBV18 to TRBJ2-1; 12 bases fit TRBD1. This CDR3 spans 20 amino acids. Germline assignment: CDR1 KGHSH and CDR2 LQKENI. V trimming: 6 bases; J trimming: 0 bases; junction bases outside the gene matches: 15. The CDR3 nucleotides read TGTGCCAGCTCGACCGGGACAGGGGGCGAGATTTTTAGCTCCTACAATGAGCAGTTCTTC. It codes for CASSTGTGGEIFSSYNEQFF.

The chain joins TRBV10-3 to TRBJ2-1; tentatively, D is TRBD2 (5 bases). The CDR3 loop spans 13 amino acids. Germline CDR1 reads ENHRY; CDR2 reads SYGVKD. Trimming removed 6 bases at V and 2 bases at J, with 8 bases between. The CDR3 nucleotides are TGTGCCATCAGAGACTACCCCTACAATGAGCAGTTCTTC. It specifies CAIRDYPYNEQFF.

This chain connects TRBV19 to TRBJ1-1, with D uncertain. The length of the CDR3 is 12 residues. V shed 3 bases and J shed 5 bases, with 7 bases lying between them. Per germline, CDR1 LNHDA and CDR2 SQIVND (reference sequence). The chain's CDR3 is CASSIGLTEAFF. The CDR3 nucleotides read TGTGCCAGTAGTATTGGCTTGACTGAAGCTTTCTTT.

CDR3 region: CASRFGLGYSYEQYF. The CDR3 nucleotides are TGTGCCAGCAGGTTCGGACTTGGGTATTCCTACGAGCAGTACTTC. The V gene is TRBV27, the J gene TRBJ2-7; a possible D gene is TRBD2 (5 bases). CDR1 and CDR2 (germline): MNHEY, SMNVEV (reference sequence). The V end lost 6 bases, the J end lost 1 base, and 16 bases lay between the germline ends. The CDR3 length is 15 residues.

The chain employs TRBV5-7 and TRBJ1-2; TRBD1 matches 9 bases. TRBV5-7 is filed as an ORF, its function uncertain. The CDR3 loop spans 15 amino acids. J was trimmed by 6 bases and V by 4 bases; bases with no gene match: 10. The CDR3 reads CASSRVSGTGNGYTF. The CDR3, as DNA: TGTGCCAGCAGCCGTGTGTCCGGGACAGGGAATGGCTACACCTTC.

The chain recombines TRBV19 with TRBJ2-2; TRBD2 matches 14 bases. Trimming at V came to 3 bases and at J to 6 bases, leaving 12 bases not matched to a gene. Germline-derived CDR1 and CDR2 are LNHDA and SQIVND (reference sequence). The CDR3 consists of 19 residues. The CDR3 region is CASSIFRGLAGVEAGELFF. The CDR3 region has the DNA TGTGCCAGTAGTATTTTTAGGGGACTAGCGGGAGTAGAGGCCGGGGAGCTGTTTTTT.

This sequence joins TRBV10-1 and TRBJ1-2; 10 nucleotides align to TRBD1. CDR1 and CDR2 (germline): WNHNN, SYGVQD (reference sequence). Germline trimming cut 8 bases from V and 4 bases from J; bases unmatched to any gene: 4. The length of the CDR3 is 13 residues. The CDR3 region is CASDRGRLYGYTF. Here the CDR3 DNA reads TGCGCCAGCGACAGGGGGCGTCTCTATGGCTACACCTTC.

The table lists this clone with a count of one. The chain links TRBV12-5 to TRBJ1-1; D is unclear. The germline V and J ends were trimmed by 2 bases and 1 base, with 14 bases remaining between them. CDR1 is LGHNT, CDR2 FRNRAP, per germline. The CDR3 is made up of 16 amino acids. CDR3 sequence (DNA): TGTGCTAGTGGTTTGAGGTGGCCCAGAAAGAACACTGAAGCTTTCTTT. This sequence encodes CASGLRWPRKNTEAFF.

The chain is built from TRBV19 and TRBJ1-3; D remains unclear. Trimming stripped 7 bases from V and 0 bases from J, with 16 bases between. Germline V lookup: CDR1 LNHDA, CDR2 SQIVND (reference sequence). There are 16 residues in the CDR3. CDR3 sequence: CASNMGGSFSGNTIYF. CDR3 in DNA: TGTGCCAGTAACATGGGTGGCAGCTTCTCTGGAAACACCATATATTTT.

V usage is TRBV19 and J usage is TRBJ1-2, with D possibly TRBD1 on 5 matching bases. CDR3 size: 14 residues. The V end was cut by 8 bases, the J end by 1 base, with 14 bases between. CDR1 is LNHDA, CDR2 SQIVND, per germline (reference sequence). This CDR3 is CASLGHPSNYGYTF. CDR3 nucleotide sequence: TGTGCCAGTCTCGGACATCCCAGTAACTATGGCTACACCTTC.

The gene calls are TRBV10-3 and TRBJ1-5; D possibly corresponds to TRBD1 (5 bases). The V gene's germline CDR1 is ENHRY and CDR2 SYGVKD. With 6 bases removed from V and 1 base from J, the gap between germline ends came to 10 bases. CDR3 length equals 14 residues. The DNA for the CDR3 is TGTGCCATCAGGGCGCGGGGGAGCAATCAGCCCCAGCATTTT. Residues: CAIRARGSNQPQHF.

The V and J genes are TRBV27 and TRBJ2-7; 7 nucleotides align to TRBD2. CDR1 and CDR2 from the germline V gene are MNHEY and SMNVEV (reference sequence). The ends lost 9 bases at V and 9 bases at J; junction bases unmatched: 14. The CDR3 is 13 residues long. The CDR3 spells CASTEFGEGPQYF. DNA for the CDR3: TGTGCCAGTACTGAGTTCGGGGAGGGACCGCAGTACTTC.

The rearrangement joins TRBV7-2 to TRBJ2-1; no definite D call. The CDR3 runs to 16 residues. Trimming took 1 base from V and 0 from J, leaving 10 bases between them. Germline lookup yields CDR1 SGHTA and CDR2 FQGNSA. The CDR3 here is CASSLVGYRSYNEQFF. Here the CDR3 DNA reads TGTGCCAGCAGCTTAGTTGGCTACCGCTCCTACAATGAGCAGTTCTTC.

The CDR3 sequence is CASRPTKQGITEAFF. The CDR3 region has the DNA TGTGCCAGCAGACCAACAAAACAGGGGATCACTGAAGCTTTCTTT. V usage is TRBV6-5 and J usage is TRBJ1-1; 7 positions agree with TRBD1. The CDR3 contains 15 residues. Germline CDR1 reads MNHEY; CDR2 reads SVGAGI. V was clipped by 6 bases and J by 4 bases; unmatched bases: 11.

This chain connects TRBV10-1 to TRBJ2-4; possible D gene TRBD2, 5 bases. V lost 2 bases and J 9 bases, leaving 17 bases between the germline ends. The CDR3 loop spans 15 amino acids. From germline, CDR1 is WNHNN and CDR2 SYGVQD (reference sequence). CDR3 coding DNA: TGCGCCAGCAGTGAGATGGCGAACGGGGAAGGCATTCAGTACTTC. It yields the protein CASSEMANGEGIQYF.

V and J are TRBV4-2 and TRBJ1-2; D may be TRBD1 (5 bases). The CDR3 is 15 residues long. V lost 1 base to trimming and J lost 2 bases, with 11 bases between them. Germline CDR1 and CDR2: LGHNA and YNFKEQ. CDR3 sequence reads: CASSQGPGQNYGYTF. Written as DNA, the CDR3 is TGTGCCAGCAGCCAAGGGCCAGGGCAAAACTATGGCTACACCTTC.